The 28 T cell receptor beta chains below come from one sample, sequenced in a study of T cells after somatic rescue of genetic block. Assay used: immunoSEQ multiplex PCR; TCRdb lists only in-frame clones, some missing. The profile shows over 14,000 clones, 70% to 85% of them singletons. The sequenced sample consisted of peripheral blood mononuclear cells (PBMCs). The receptors stem from a boy between 10 and 17 years old.

The CDR3 is CSVREGRGTDTQYF. Here the CDR3 DNA reads TGCAGCGTTAGAGAGGGAAGGGGCACAGATACGCAGTATTTT. The chain uses TRBV29-1 and TRBJ2-3, with D perhaps TRBD2 (5 bases). CDR3 length: 14 residues. Germline loops: CDR1 SQVTM, CDR2 ANQGSEA. Trimming pared 5 bases from V and 1 base from J, leaving 13 bases between.

The genes are TRBV5-1 and TRBJ1-2, with 9 bases fitting TRBD1. The V and J ends lost 3 bases and 5 bases, in that order; junction bases with no gene match: 23. The CDR3 is made up of 20 amino acids. From germline, CDR1 is SGHRS and CDR2 YFSETQ. CDR3 in amino acids: CASSWGDMNGDRASIYGYTF. DNA for the CDR3: TGCGCCAGCAGCTGGGGCGATATGAACGGGGACAGGGCGTCGATATATGGCTACACCTTC.

In its sample, this clone ranks as medium-sized. The chain employs TRBV19 and TRBJ1-4; perhaps TRBD1 as D (5 bases). The germline V and J ends were trimmed by 2 bases and 5 bases, with 9 bases remaining between them. Germline V gene sequence: CDR1 LNHDA, CDR2 SQIVND (reference sequence). The CDR3 is 14 amino acids. CDR3 sequence: CASSIRQFNEKLFF. CDR3 bases: TGTGCCAGTAGTATAAGACAGTTCAATGAAAAACTGTTTTTT. Based on the CDR3 plus reference TRBV19 and TRBJ1-4, the full variable domain is DGGITQSPKYLFRKEGQNVTLSCEQNLNHDAMYWYRQDPGQGLRLIYYSQIVNDFQKGDIAEGYSVSREKKESFPLTVTSAQKNPTAFYLCASSIRQFNEKLFFGSGTQLSVL.

DNA of the CDR3: TGTGCCAGCAGCGTGGTACCTACCGGGGAGCTGTTTTTT. Amino acid sequence: CASSVVPTGELFF. This chain links TRBV9 with TRBJ2-2, with no clear D. The germline V and J ends were trimmed by 2 bases and 5 bases, with 7 bases remaining between them. Per the germline V gene, CDR1 is SGDLS and CDR2 is YYNGEE. The CDR3 runs to 13 residues.

Only a few counts were recorded for this clone. The V and J genes are TRBV19 and TRBJ2-3; D might be TRBD1 (5 bases). V was clipped by 10 bases and J by 0 bases, with 14 bases between them. The CDR3 runs to 14 residues. CDR1 and CDR2 (germline): LNHDA, SQIVND (reference sequence). CDR3 loop: CATNTGTSTDTQYF. CDR3 coding DNA: TGTGCCACCAACACAGGTACTAGCACAGATACGCAGTATTTT.

In regard to this clone: At one end the junction does not follow the germline gene, possibly because of a read error. This chain uses TRBV2 with TRBJ1-4; D remains ambiguous. The germline CDR1 and CDR2 sequences are SNHLY and FYNNEI. This CDR3 contains 14 residues. Written as DNA, the CDR3 is TGTGCCAGCAGCGCTGGGTTAATAGTCGAAATACTGTTTTTT. Amino acids: CASSAGLIVEILFF.

The rearrangement joins TRBV19 to TRBJ2-3; tentatively, D is TRBD2 (7 bases). Trimming took off 8 bases at V and 6 bases at J, with 12 bases between the two ends. Germline V gene sequence: CDR1 LNHDA, CDR2 SQIVND (reference sequence). The CDR3 runs to 12 residues. The CDR3 loop is CASRGAGDTQYF. The CDR3 DNA sequence: TGTGCCAGTCGGGGGGCAGGCGATACGCAGTATTTT.

This clone was seen only a few times. The J gene is TRBJ1-5, the V gene TRBV7-8; D is uncertain. The CDR3 totals 19 residues. Germline values: CDR1 SGHVS, CDR2 FQNEAQ. Trimming removed 5 bases at V and 2 bases at J, with 25 bases between. This CDR3 is CASSPMWALPSLGNQPQHF. DNA for the CDR3: TGTGCCAGCAGCCCCATGTGGGCGCTCCCTTCCCTCGGCAATCAGCCCCAGCATTTT.

The rearrangement joins TRBV11-3 to TRBJ2-5; D is unclear. The CDR3 has 15 residues. Germline V gene data show CDR1 as SGHNT and CDR2 as YENEEA. Trimming took off 3 bases at V and 0 bases at J, with 11 bases between the two ends. The CDR3 DNA is TGTGCCAGCAGCTTGATCGCCAGGTACCAAGAGACCCAGTACTTC. It yields the protein CASSLIARYQETQYF. Using reference TRBV11-3 and TRBJ2-5 for the parts outside the CDR3, the full variable domain is EAGVVQSPRYKIIEKKQPVAFWCNPISGHNTLYWYLQNLGQGPELLIRYENEEAVDDSQLPKDRFSAERLKGVDSTLKIQPAELGDSAVYLCASSLIARYQETQYFGPGTRLLVL.

This clone is labeled medium-sized. J is TRBJ2-7 and V is TRBV29-1; 14 bases map to TRBD2. Germline assignment: CDR1 SQVTM and CDR2 ANQGSEA. V dropped 3 bases and J dropped 0; count of bases not matched to a gene: 10. This CDR3 spans 18 amino acids. The DNA of the CDR3 is TGCAGCGTTGAGGGACAGGGGGGGACTAGCGGGAGCTCCTACGAGCAGTACTTC. Its translation: CSVEGQGGTSGSSYEQYF.

The chain has TRBV18 and TRBJ2-2; 7 nucleotides line up with TRBD1. CDR3 length: 18 amino acids. CDR1 is KGHSH and CDR2 is LQKENI in the germline V gene. J gave up 2 bases and V 0 bases, and 9 bases lay outside the gene matches. The CDR3 sequence: CASSPPFSGGFNTGELFF. CDR3 DNA sequence: TGTGCCAGCTCACCACCCTTTTCAGGGGGATTTAACACCGGGGAGCTGTTTTTT.

The rearrangement links TRBV4-2 to TRBJ1-5; the match to TRBD1 covers 8 bases. Germline lookup yields CDR1 LGHNA and CDR2 YNFKEQ. The CDR3 extends over 13 amino acids. Trimming removed 6 bases from V and 4 bases from J; junction bases left unmatched: 2. The DNA for the CDR3 is TGTGCCAGCAGTTGGACAGGGAATCAGCCCCAGCATTTT. This encodes CASSWTGNQPQHF.

The chain couples TRBV25-1 to TRBJ2-2, with 10 bases lining up with TRBD2. J lost 6 bases, V lost 3 bases, and 4 bases had no gene match. This CDR3 contains 15 residues. Germline CDR1 MGHDK, CDR2 SYGVNS. CDR3: CASSDRAGGSGELFF. The CDR3 DNA is TGTGCCAGCAGTGACCGAGCGGGAGGGTCCGGGGAGCTGTTTTTT. The full variable domain, its missing parts supplied by reference TRBV25-1 and TRBJ2-2, is EADIYQTPRYLVIGTGKKITLECSQTMGHDKMYWYQQDPGMELHLIHYSYGVNSTEKGDLSSESTVSRIRTEHFPLTLESARPSHTSQYLCASSDRAGGSGELFFGEGSRLTVL.

This clone was detected only a few times. V is TRBV11-1 and J is TRBJ2-5, with D perhaps TRBD2 (5 bases). The CDR3 runs 13 residues. Between the trimmed V and J ends, which lost 1 base and 7 bases, there was a span of 10 bases. Germline lookup yields CDR1 SGHAT and CDR2 FQDESV (reference sequence). CDR3 DNA sequence: TGTGCCAGCAGCTTAGTAGAGGGCGGGACCCAGTACTTC. Translating gives CASSLVEGGTQYF.

V usage is TRBV7-2 and J usage is TRBJ2-2; D is unclear. The CDR3 totals 13 residues. Per germline, CDR1 SGHTA and CDR2 FQGNSA. V lost 7 bases and J lost 3, with 9 bases in between. CDR3: CASTGRYTGELFF. CDR3 nucleotide sequence: TGTGCCAGCACAGGAAGGTACACCGGGGAGCTGTTTTTT.

The chain combines TRBV10-1 with TRBJ2-7; 9 nucleotides align to TRBD2. V shed 8 bases, J shed 2 bases, and the junction held 1 base outside the gene matches. CDR1 and CDR2 from the germline V gene are WNHNN and SYGVQD (reference sequence). The length of the CDR3 is 12 residues. Here the CDR3 DNA reads TGCGCCAGCCAGCGGGGGGCCTACGAGCAGTACTTC. This sequence encodes CASQRGAYEQYF.

This clone showed up just once. The genes are TRBV6-5 and TRBJ2-7, with D maybe TRBD2 (6 bases). The V end was cut by 0 bases, the J end by 3 bases, with 9 bases between. The CDR3 totals 14 residues. The germline gives CDR1 MNHEY, CDR2 SVGAGI. CDR3 sequence: CASSYSGGNYEQYF. Written as DNA, the CDR3 is TGTGCCAGCAGTTACTCGGGAGGTAACTACGAGCAGTACTTC.

The rearrangement links TRBV18 to TRBJ2-1; no clear D. Between the trimmed V and J ends, which lost 6 bases and 0 bases, there was a span of 9 bases. The CDR3 sequence is 14 residues long. Germline CDR1 KGHSH, CDR2 LQKENI. The CDR3 spells CASSGRNSYNEQFF. The CDR3, as DNA: TGTGCCAGCTCCGGACGGAACTCCTACAATGAGCAGTTCTTC.

This clone was seen once. V is TRBV28 and J is TRBJ2-3, with a possible D match to TRBD2 (5 bases). Trimming pared 7 bases from V and 0 bases from J, leaving 14 bases between. Per the germline V gene, CDR1 is MDHEN and CDR2 is SYDVKM. This CDR3 contains 15 residues. The CDR3 protein is CASIPRGRSTDTQYF. CDR3 nucleotide sequence: TGTGCCAGCATCCCCCGGGGAAGGAGCACAGATACGCAGTATTTT.

The CDR3 region is CASSYSGQGSYEQYF. CDR3 nucleotide sequence: TGTGCCAGCAGTTACTCTGGACAGGGGAGCTACGAGCAGTACTTC. This chain joins TRBV6-6 and TRBJ2-7; the match to TRBD1 covers 9 bases. V lost 0 bases and J lost 3; bases outside the gene matches: 3. Germline CDR1 and CDR2: MNHNY and SVGAGI (reference sequence). This CDR3 comprises 15 residues.

The CDR3 loop is CASSSRPKGGYNSPLHF. The DNA of the CDR3 is TGTGCCAGCAGTTCACGGCCAAAAGGGGGCTATAATTCACCCCTCCACTTT. This chain joins TRBV27 and TRBJ1-6, with D perhaps TRBD1 (6 bases). Trimming removed 4 bases from V and 3 bases from J, with 16 bases in between. CDR1 is MNHEY and CDR2 is SMNVEV in the germline V gene (reference sequence). This CDR3 is 17 amino acids long.

The rearrangement joins TRBV4-2 to TRBJ2-3, with 9 bases matching TRBD2. This CDR3 has 15 amino acids. Germline lookup yields CDR1 LGHNA and CDR2 YNFKEQ. V dropped 4 bases and J dropped 0; count of bases not matched to a gene: 2. The chain's CDR3 is CASSRTSGSTDTQYF. The DNA of the CDR3 is TGTGCCAGCAGCCGAACTAGCGGGAGCACAGATACGCAGTATTTT.

The chain combines TRBV15 with TRBJ2-3, with TRBD1 identical over 10 bases. V shed 3 bases and J 7 bases; nucleotides not matched to a gene: 7. Germline CDR1 is LNHNV and CDR2 is YYDKDF (reference sequence). The CDR3 is made up of 15 amino acids. The CDR3 coding sequence is TGTGCCACCAGCAGGCCGGGACAGGGGTTACATACGCAGTATTTT. Translation gives CATSRPGQGLHTQYF.

By its share, this clone is medium-sized. The V and J genes are TRBV7-9 and TRBJ2-1; D call uncertain. Looked up from germline, CDR1 is SEHNR and CDR2 is FQNEAQ (reference sequence). V lost 1 base and J lost 0, with 7 bases in between. This CDR3 region has 15 residues. CDR3 residues: CASSLDWGSYNEQFF. As DNA, the CDR3 is TGTGCCAGCAGCTTAGACTGGGGCTCCTACAATGAGCAGTTCTTC.

The chain employs TRBV7-9 and TRBJ1-3; D call uncertain. Trimming shortened V by 2 bases and J by 0 bases, and 8 bases separated the two germline ends. CDR3 length: 15 amino acids. Germline V gene sequence: CDR1 SEHNR, CDR2 FQNEAQ (reference sequence). This CDR3 is CASSLREGSGNTIYF. CDR3 DNA: TGTGCCAGCAGCTTAAGAGAGGGCTCTGGAAACACCATATATTTT.

The chain uses TRBV6-1 and TRBJ2-2; TRBD1 agrees at 9 bases. CDR1 and CDR2 (germline): MNHNS, SASEGT. The CDR3 consists of 16 residues. V lost 4 bases, J lost 1 base, and 4 bases stayed unmatched. CDR3: CASSGPGQGNTGELFF. CDR3 sequence (DNA): TGTGCCAGCAGTGGACCGGGACAGGGGAACACCGGGGAGCTGTTTTTT.

The V gene is TRBV7-9, the J gene TRBJ2-3; D is perhaps TRBD2 (6 bases). V gave up 5 bases and J gave up 6 bases, with 12 bases separating them. This CDR3 contains 13 residues. Germline CDR1 is SEHNR and CDR2 is FQNEAQ (reference sequence). The CDR3 reads CASSPSGVDTQYF. Written as DNA, the CDR3 is TGTGCCAGCAGCCCATCGGGGGTTGATACGCAGTATTTT.

This chain uses TRBV19 with TRBJ1-2; D is unresolved. Germline V gives CDR1 LNHDA, CDR2 SQIVND (reference sequence). V gave up 4 bases and J gave up 8 bases, with 5 bases separating them. The CDR3 loop spans 10 amino acids. CDR3: CASSRDGYTF. In DNA form, the CDR3 reads TGTGCCAGTAGTAGAGACGGCTACACCTTC.